This is a list of T cell receptor beta chains from one sample in a study of graft-versus-host responses after intestinal transplantation. TCRdb keeps only in-frame clones here, not all; method: immunoSEQ multiplex PCR. In the table there are about 90,000 clones, approximately 92% of which are singletons. Antigen specificity for these receptors is unknown. The sequenced sample was unstimulated CD4+ T cells sorted from spleen or lymph node cells, obtained before intestinal transplant. These TCRs come from a human donor who received an intestinal transplant. The CDR3 runs from the conserved cysteine through the conserved F or W. The D gene is left open where the match is weak. Clone size, where shown, is once, few, many, or a class for clones that have expanded.

TRBD2	.	TRBV6-5	TRBJ2-1	CASRASGSVYNEQFF	TGTGCCAGCAGAGCCAGCGGGAGTGTCTACAATGAGCAGTTCTTC
.	.	TRBV5-1	TRBJ1-1	CASSLASGLNTEAFF	TGCGCCAGCAGCTTGGCCTCAGGCCTGAACACTGAAGCTTTCTTT
TRBD1	.	TRBV19	TRBJ2-5	CASSPTGEETQYF	TGTGCCAGTAGTCCGACAGGGGAAGAGACCCAGTACTTC
.	.	TRBV4-2	TRBJ2-7	CASSQEGLAYEQYF	TGTGCCAGCAGCCAAGAGGGACTCGCCTACGAGCAGTACTTC
TRBD2	few	TRBV5-4	TRBJ2-1	CASSPSGRTYNEQFF	TGTGCCAGCAGCCCCAGCGGGAGGACCTACAATGAGCAGTTCTTC
.	.	TRBV7-7	TRBJ2-7	CASSPKMGAYEQYF	TGTGCCAGCAGCCCCAAGATGGGGGCCTACGAGCAGTACTTC
.	.	TRBV19	TRBJ1-1	CASSMDGGVGTEAFF	TGTGCCAGTAGTATGGACGGGGGTGTGGGCACTGAAGCTTTCTTT
.	once	TRBV5-1	TRBJ2-7	CASSPQSDLSAEQYF	TGCGCCAGCAGCCCTCAATCCGATCTCTCGGCCGAGCAGTACTTC
.	.	TRBV30	TRBJ1-1	CAWSVHGGTEAFF	TGTGCCTGGAGTGTACACGGTGGCACTGAAGCTTTCTTT
.	.	TRBV15	TRBJ2-5	CATSRGAQETQYF	TGTGCCACCAGCAGAGGGGCCCAAGAGACCCAGTACTTC
.	.	TRBV15	TRBJ2-5	CATSRDSPSMETQYF	TGTGCCACCAGCAGAGATAGTCCTAGCATGGAGACCCAGTACTTC